The text below deals with one TCR beta chain. Antigen specificity is unknown. This CDR3 is built from 15 residues. V shed 5 bases and J 5 bases; nucleotides not matched to a gene: 9. Germline V gene lookup returns CDR1 SGHVS and CDR2 FNYEAQ. The data were taken from a study of cytotoxic CD8 clonotypes in ibrutinib-treated CLL. Study summary: Partial responses totalled approximately 24 and complete responses 2; after median approximately 62 months, about 15 remained remitted and about twelve progressed.

A 1 in 200,000 to 1 in 1 million T cell depth was the sequencing target. Clones were sequenced by immunoSEQ multiplex PCR, and TCRdb holds only the in-frame ones, with some missing. The sample shows more than 75,000 clones, more than 70% of them seen only once. Overall study findings and caveats: At progression, clonality fell back toward baseline after rising at ibrutinib response.

The TCR comes from a human donor with chronic lymphocytic leukemia. Sequences were derived from PBMCs, sampled after 24 months of ibrutinib treatment. The chain links TRBV7-6 to TRBJ1-1; TRBD1 agrees at 9 bases. The chain's CDR3 is CASSPQGQGVTEAFF. The CDR3 region has the DNA TGTGCCAGCAGCCCGCAGGGACAGGGAGTGACTGAAGCTTTCTTT.